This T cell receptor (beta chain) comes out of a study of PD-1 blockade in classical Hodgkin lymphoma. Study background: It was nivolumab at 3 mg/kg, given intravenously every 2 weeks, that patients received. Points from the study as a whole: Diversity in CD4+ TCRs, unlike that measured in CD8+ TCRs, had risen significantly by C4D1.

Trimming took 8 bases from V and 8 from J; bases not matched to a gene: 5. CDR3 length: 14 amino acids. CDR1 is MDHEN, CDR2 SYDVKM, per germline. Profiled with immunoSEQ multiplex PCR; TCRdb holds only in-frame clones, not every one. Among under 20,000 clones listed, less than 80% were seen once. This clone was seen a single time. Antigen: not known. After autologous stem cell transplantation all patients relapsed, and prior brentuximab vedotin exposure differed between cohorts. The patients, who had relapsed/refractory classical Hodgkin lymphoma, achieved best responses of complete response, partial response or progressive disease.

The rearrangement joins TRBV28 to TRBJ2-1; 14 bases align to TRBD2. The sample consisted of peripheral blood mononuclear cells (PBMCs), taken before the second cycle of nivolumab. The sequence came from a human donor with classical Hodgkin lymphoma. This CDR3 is CASSRLAGGHEQFF. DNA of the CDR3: TGTGCCAGCTCCAGACTAGCGGGAGGGCATGAGCAGTTCTTC.